Below are 18 T cell receptor beta chains sequenced from a single sample in a study of blood T cell repertoires in COVID-19. Data came from immunoSEQ multiplex PCR; TCRdb stores just in-frame clones and leaves some out. The sample consists of roughly 220,000 clones, around 88% of them appearing once. The sequencing input was PBMCs or T cells enriched from blood (not recorded which). Every receptor here comes from a woman aged 50 to 65 with acute COVID-19.

This chain connects TRBV7-9 to TRBJ2-7; 7 bases are shared with TRBD2. Germline V gene lookup returns CDR1 SEHNR and CDR2 FQNEAQ (reference sequence). Losses at the gene ends were 5 bases for V and 1 base for J; bases not matched to a gene: 11. This CDR3 spans 16 amino acids. The CDR3 spells CASSTPGAGVSYEQYF. DNA of the CDR3: TGTGCCAGCAGCACCCCGGGCGCGGGAGTTTCCTACGAGCAGTACTTC.

This chain joins TRBV18 and TRBJ1-6; D not resolved. The CDR3 loop spans 15 amino acids. V was pared by 2 bases and J by 9 bases, with 14 bases between. The V gene's germline CDR1 is KGHSH and CDR2 LQKENI. The CDR3: CASSPVAGVGSPLHF. Here the CDR3 DNA reads TGTGCCAGCTCACCAGTCGCGGGCGTCGGTTCACCCCTCCACTTT.

This clone has only one observation. This chain uses TRBV4-1 with TRBJ2-3; 14 bases are shared with TRBD2. V gave up 8 bases and J gave up 3 bases; unmatched junction bases: 7. The CDR3 is 16 residues long. The germline CDR1 and CDR2 sequences are MGHRA and YSYEKL. The CDR3 sequence: CASGRLAGGGTDTQYF. For the CDR3, the DNA is TGCGCCAGCGGCCGACTAGCGGGAGGGGGGACAGATACGCAGTATTTT.

V usage is TRBV7-2 and J usage is TRBJ2-2; 7 nucleotides align to TRBD2. The germline CDR1 and CDR2 sequences are SGHTA and FQGNSA. The trim removed 3 bases at V and 3 bases at J, leaving 7 bases unmatched. The CDR3 sequence is 16 residues long. The CDR3 loop is CASSFAGAQDTGELFF. As DNA, the CDR3 is TGTGCCAGCAGCTTCGCGGGAGCGCAGGACACCGGGGAGCTGTTTTTT.

This sequence joins TRBV5-5 and TRBJ1-1; D uncertain. Trimming shortened V by 1 base and J by 1 base, and 8 bases separated the two germline ends. Germline CDR1 SGHKS, CDR2 YYEKEE (reference sequence). The CDR3 has 14 amino acids. The CDR3 protein is CASSLIGWNTEAFF. The CDR3 DNA reads as TGTGCCAGCAGCTTGATTGGCTGGAACACTGAAGCTTTCTTT.

The chain couples TRBV19 to TRBJ1-2; no clear D gene. Trimming took 6 bases from V and 8 from J, leaving 16 bases between them. Germline values: CDR1 LNHDA, CDR2 SQIVND (reference sequence). The CDR3 is made up of 13 amino acids. The CDR3: CASSYGPRRGYTF. The CDR3 coding sequence is TGTGCCAGTAGCTACGGGCCTCGGAGGGGCTACACCTTC.

The chain has TRBV5-1 and TRBJ1-2; 9 bases align to TRBD1. CDR1 and CDR2 from the germline V gene are SGHRS and YFSETQ. The CDR3 has 15 residues. V shed 0 bases, J shed 7 bases, and the junction held 7 bases outside the gene matches. CDR3 in amino acids: CASSLAKGQGVGYTF. The DNA for the CDR3 is TGCGCCAGCAGCTTGGCCAAGGGACAGGGTGTTGGCTACACCTTC.

The chain recombines TRBV3-1 (or the pseudogene TRBV3-2) with TRBJ1-1; TRBD1 matches 9 bases. The germline gives CDR1 LGHDT, CDR2 YNNKEL (reference sequence). This CDR3 is 15 amino acids long. Trimming at V came to 2 bases and at J to 0 bases, leaving 1 base not matched to a gene. The CDR3: CASSQHRGLNTEAFF. The CDR3 nucleotides are TGTGCCAGCAGCCAACACAGGGGGCTGAACACTGAAGCTTTCTTT.

This rearrangement joins TRBV20-1 to TRBJ2-3, with TRBD1 matching over 10 bases. This CDR3 contains 16 residues. The trim removed 6 bases at V and 3 bases at J, leaving 12 bases unmatched. Germline CDR1 is DFQATT and CDR2 is SNEGSKA (reference sequence). The CDR3 region is CSASPWDRGATDTQYF. The CDR3 nucleotides are TGCAGTGCGAGTCCGTGGGACAGGGGTGCGACAGATACGCAGTATTTT.

This clone was counted a few times. For the CDR3, the DNA is TGTGCCAGTAGTATCGGGAGTGGGGACTACGAGCAGTACTTC. Its protein is CASSIGSGDYEQYF. The chain couples TRBV19 to TRBJ2-7; TRBD2 is a possible D gene (6 bases). V was clipped by 3 bases and J by 3 bases, with 12 bases between them. Germline CDR1 and CDR2: LNHDA and SQIVND (reference sequence). CDR3 length equals 14 residues.

V is TRBV15 and J is TRBJ2-1; 11 nucleotides match TRBD2. J gave up 5 bases and V 3 bases, and 6 bases lay outside the gene matches. The CDR3 covers 16 residues. Germline CDR1 is LNHNV and CDR2 is YYDKDF (reference sequence). This CDR3 is CATSREIAGGNNEQFF. The CDR3 nucleotides are TGTGCCACCAGCAGGGAAATAGCGGGAGGGAACAATGAGCAGTTCTTC. Together with reference TRBV15 and TRBJ2-1, the CDR3 gives the full variable domain: DAMVIQNPRYQVTQFGKPVTLSCSQTLNHNVMYWYQQKSSQAPKLLFHYYDKDFNNEADTPDNFQSRRPNTSFCFLDIRSPGLGDTAMYLCATSREIAGGNNEQFFGPGTRLTVL.

The chain is built from TRBV7-8 and TRBJ1-2; 8 bases are a match to TRBD1. Germline V gene sequence: CDR1 SGHVS, CDR2 FQNEAQ. The J segment lost 4 bases and the V segment lost 5 bases, leaving 6 bases of the junction unmatched. This CDR3 comprises 14 residues. The CDR3 coding sequence is TGTGCCAGCAGCCCAAGACAGGGGCCCTATGGCTACACCTTC. It yields the protein CASSPRQGPYGYTF.

The chain combines TRBV5-6 with TRBJ2-1; 7 bases are shared with TRBD2. CDR1 is SGHDT and CDR2 is YYEEEE in the germline V gene. CDR3 length equals 15 residues. The trim removed 1 base at V and 5 bases at J, leaving 6 bases unmatched. CDR3 bases: TGTGCCAGCAGCTTGTTAGCGGGCGCCAACAATGAGCAGTTCTTC. Protein: CASSLLAGANNEQFF.

J is TRBJ2-7 and V is TRBV7-9; the match to TRBD2 covers 8 bases. The trim removed 3 bases at V and 0 bases at J, leaving 4 bases unmatched. This CDR3 region has 15 residues. Germline assignment: CDR1 SEHNR and CDR2 FQNEAQ (reference sequence). The CDR3 spells CASSFKRGSSYEQYF. The CDR3 DNA is TGTGCCAGCAGCTTCAAGCGGGGGAGCTCCTACGAGCAGTACTTC.

The chain uses TRBV28 and TRBJ2-3; 8 bases agree with TRBD1. Germline CDR1 is MDHEN and CDR2 is SYDVKM. The V and J ends lost 6 bases and 2 bases, in that order; junction bases with no gene match: 7. The CDR3 loop spans 15 amino acids. CDR3 sequence reads: CASRPRDRHTDTQYF. DNA of the CDR3: TGTGCCAGCAGACCGCGGGACAGGCACACAGATACGCAGTATTTT.

The rearrangement joins TRBV29-1 to TRBJ1-2; TRBD1 aligns across 7 bases. The CDR3 runs to 12 residues. Germline V CDR1 and CDR2: SQVTM, ANQGSEA. The junction had 3 bases not matched to a gene; V was cut back by 3 bases and J by 5 bases. The CDR3 region has the DNA TGCAGCGTTGAGTCAGGGGGTTATGGCTACACCTTC. Encoded protein: CSVESGGYGYTF.

The J gene is TRBJ1-4, the V gene TRBV6-6; 7 bases are a match to TRBD1. The CDR3 sequence is 15 residues long. Trimming removed 4 bases from V and 2 bases from J; junction bases left unmatched: 4. From germline, CDR1 is MNHNY and CDR2 SVGAGI (reference sequence). CDR3 sequence (DNA): TGTGCCAGCAGTTCCGGACAGGCGACTAATGAAAAACTGTTTTTT. Protein product: CASSSGQATNEKLFF.

This clone occurred once. The V gene is TRBV28, the J gene TRBJ1-2, with 9 bases fitting TRBD1. The junction had 18 bases not matched to a gene; V was cut back by 5 bases and J by 8 bases. This CDR3 has 17 amino acids. Germline assignment: CDR1 MDHEN and CDR2 SYDVKM. Here the CDR3 DNA reads TGTGCCAGCAGTCGGTTATCCGGGACAGGGACCCCGTGGGGCTACACCTTC. Protein: CASSRLSGTGTPWGYTF.